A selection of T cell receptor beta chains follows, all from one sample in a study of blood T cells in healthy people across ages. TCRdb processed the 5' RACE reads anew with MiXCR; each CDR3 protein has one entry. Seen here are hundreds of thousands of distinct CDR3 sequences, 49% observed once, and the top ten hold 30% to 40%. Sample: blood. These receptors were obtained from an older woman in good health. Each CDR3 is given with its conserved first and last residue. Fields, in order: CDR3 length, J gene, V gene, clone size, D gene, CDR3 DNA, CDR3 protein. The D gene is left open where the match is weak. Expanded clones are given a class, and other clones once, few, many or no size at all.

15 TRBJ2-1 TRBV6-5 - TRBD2 TGTGCCAGCAGTTACCTCCCTAGCGGGAGTGATGAGCAGTTCTTC CASSYLPSGSDEQFF
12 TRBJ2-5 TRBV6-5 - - TGTGCCAGCCGACGGGTTCAAGAGACCCAGTACTTC CASRRVQETQYF
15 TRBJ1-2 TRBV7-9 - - TGTGCCAGCGTCTCCAGGGAGAGAGATAACTATGGCTACACCTTC CASVSRERDNYGYTF
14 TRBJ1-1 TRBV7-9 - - TGTGCCAGCAGCTTAGCCGGGGGGGGCACTGAAGCTTTCTTT CASSLAGGGTEAFF
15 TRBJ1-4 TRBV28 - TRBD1 TGTGCCAGCAGCCCCGATCCAGGGGGCCGCGAAAAACTGTTTTTT CASSPDPGGREKLFF
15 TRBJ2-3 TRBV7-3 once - TGTGCCAGCAGCTTAACGACGACTAGGACAGATACGCAGTATTTT CASSLTTTRTDTQYF
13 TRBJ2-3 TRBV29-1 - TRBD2 TGCAGCGTAGCTTCGACTAGCGGCGATACGCAGTATTTT CSVASTSGDTQYF
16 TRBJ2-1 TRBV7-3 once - TGTGCCAGCAGCTTACGGCGAGGGGAACTCTACAATGAGCAGTTCTTC CASSLRRGELYNEQFF
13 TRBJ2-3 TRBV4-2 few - TGTGCCAGCAGCCAAGTGAGGGGGGATACGCAGTATTTT CASSQVRGDTQYF
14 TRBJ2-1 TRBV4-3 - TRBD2 TGCGCCAGCAGCCGCCTAGCGGAGTACAATGAGCAGTTCTTC CASSRLAEYNEQFF
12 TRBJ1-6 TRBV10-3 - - TGTGCCATCAGTGAGTCAAATTCACCCCTCCACTTT CAISESNSPLHF
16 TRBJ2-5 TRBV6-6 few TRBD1 TGTGCCAGCGGACACCCCCCGGCAGGGGGCAATTGGGAGCAGTACTTC CASGHPPAGGNWEQYF
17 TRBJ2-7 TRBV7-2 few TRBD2 TGTGCCAGCAGCTTAAGAGCCGGGACTAGCGGCCACAATGAGCAGTACTTC CASSLRAGTSGHNEQYF
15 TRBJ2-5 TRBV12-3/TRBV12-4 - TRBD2 TGTGCCAGCAGTATATCTAGCGGGAGGGGAGAGACCCAGTACTTC CASSISSGRGETQYF
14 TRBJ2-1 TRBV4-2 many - TGTGCCAGCAGCCAAGAGTCACAAGCGAGTGAGCAGTTCTTC CASSQESQASEQFF
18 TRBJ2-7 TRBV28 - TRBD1 TGTGCCAGCAGTCCAGTCTCCTGGGGACAGGTCGTCGACTACGAGCAGTACTTC CASSPVSWGQVVDYEQYF
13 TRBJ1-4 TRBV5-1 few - TGCGCCAGCAGCCCGGCAACTAATGAAAAACTGTTTTTT CASSPATNEKLFF
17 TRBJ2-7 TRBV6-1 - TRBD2 TGTGCCAGCAGCCGCTCCATCAGCGGGAGGGTTCCCTACGAGCAGTACTTC CASSRSISGRVPYEQYF
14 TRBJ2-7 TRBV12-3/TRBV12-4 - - TGTGCCAGCAGTTTCTGGCCAGCCGGAGGCGAGCAGTACTTC CASSFWPAGGEQYF
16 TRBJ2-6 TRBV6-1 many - TGTGCCAGCAGTGAAGCTGCGGGGTCTGGGGCCAACGTCCTGACTTTC CASSEAAGSGANVLTF
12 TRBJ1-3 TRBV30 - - TGTGCCTACAACCCGACTGGAAACACCATATATTTT CAYNPTGNTIYF
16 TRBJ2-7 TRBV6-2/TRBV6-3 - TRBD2 TGTGCCAGCAGTTACTCCGCTAGCGGGGCCCACTACGAGCAGTACTTC CASSYSASGAHYEQYF
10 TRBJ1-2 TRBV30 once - TGTGTCAGGAGGGGGGATGGCTACACCTTC CVRRGDGYTF
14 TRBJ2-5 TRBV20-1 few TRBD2 TGCAGTGCCGGACTAGCGGCCAACCAAGAGACCCAGTACTTC CSAGLAANQETQYF
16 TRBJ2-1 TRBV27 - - TGTGCCAGCAGTGGGCCTATGGGGGGCTCCTACAATGAGCAGTTCTTC CASSGPMGGSYNEQFF
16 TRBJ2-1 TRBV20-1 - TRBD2 TGCAGTGCTGACTTAAACGGGAGGGCCTCGGGGAATGAGCAGTTCTTC CSADLNGRASGNEQFF
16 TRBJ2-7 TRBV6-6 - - TGTGCCAGCAGCGGCGATCCGGGACTGTCATACAATGAGCAGTACTTC CASSGDPGLSYNEQYF
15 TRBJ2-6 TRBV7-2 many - TGTGCCAGCAAAAACAGGGCCTCTGGGGCCAACGTCCTGACTTTC CASKNRASGANVLTF
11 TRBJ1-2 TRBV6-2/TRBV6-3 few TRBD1 TGTGCCAGTTACAGGGGCACCGGCTACACCTTC CASYRGTGYTF
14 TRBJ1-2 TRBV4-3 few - TGCGCCAGCAGCCAGTTCGGAGGGGGCTATGGCTACACCTTC CASSQFGGGYGYTF
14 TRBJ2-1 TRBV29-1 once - TGCAGCGTTGATAGTAGGATGTCCTACAATGAGCAGTTCTTC CSVDSRMSYNEQFF